This T cell receptor beta chain comes out of a study of T cells after yellow fever vaccination. CDR3 length: 15 residues. Trimming removed 1 base at V and 6 bases at J, with 13 bases between. Germline values: CDR1 SEHNR, CDR2 FQNEAQ (reference sequence). Findings of the study overall: Researchers report a weaker secondary response that nonetheless peaked faster, day 5 versus 15. The study re-detected most primary-vaccination clones after the booster (96% CD4, roughly 90% CD8).

This clonotype came up many times. Its antigen is not identified. Each CDR3 protein is one row after TCRdb ran MiXCR on the 5' RACE reads. The profile shows 200,000 to 300,000 distinct CDR3 sequences, roughly 7.2% of them singletons. The sample in question was CD4+ T cells sorted from PBMCs, obtained 15 days after the yellow fever booster vaccination. The J gene is TRBJ2-1, the V gene TRBV7-9; D might be TRBD2 (6 bases). This TCR came from a man aged 30 to 45 who received the YFV17D yellow fever vaccine. The CDR3 spells CASSLGGTVRNEQFF. The CDR3 region has the DNA TGTGCCAGCAGCTTAGGCGGGACGGTACGCAATGAGCAGTTCTTC.